The entry that follows covers one T cell receptor (beta chain) sequence. Its antigen is still unknown. V dropped 4 bases and J dropped 6 bases, with 12 bases sitting between them. There are 13 residues in the CDR3. Germline CDR1 SNHLY, CDR2 FYNNEI. The data were obtained in a study of cytomegalovirus exposure and HLA in healthy donors. General study results and limits: More clonal expansion characterized HLA-associated TCR beta chains than equally common others in a later analysis. The study listed roughly 160 cytomegalovirus-associated TCR beta chains. Near-uniform donor sequencing depth was presumed by presence/absence analyses.

A multiplex PCR was run with 60 Vbeta primers and 13 Jbeta primers. The protocol was immunoSEQ multiplex PCR, while the TCRdb copy is restricted to in-frame clones and leaves out a portion. The data hold about 160,000 clones, with 60% to 85% observed a single time. This chain joins TRBV2 and TRBJ1-1; no definite D call. This sequence originates from a man aged 50 to 60 in good health and CMV-seropositive. Sequencing used PBMCs. CDR3 residues: CASSAIGNAEAFF. The CDR3 DNA sequence: TGTGCCAGCAGTGCGATCGGGAATGCTGAAGCTTTCTTT.